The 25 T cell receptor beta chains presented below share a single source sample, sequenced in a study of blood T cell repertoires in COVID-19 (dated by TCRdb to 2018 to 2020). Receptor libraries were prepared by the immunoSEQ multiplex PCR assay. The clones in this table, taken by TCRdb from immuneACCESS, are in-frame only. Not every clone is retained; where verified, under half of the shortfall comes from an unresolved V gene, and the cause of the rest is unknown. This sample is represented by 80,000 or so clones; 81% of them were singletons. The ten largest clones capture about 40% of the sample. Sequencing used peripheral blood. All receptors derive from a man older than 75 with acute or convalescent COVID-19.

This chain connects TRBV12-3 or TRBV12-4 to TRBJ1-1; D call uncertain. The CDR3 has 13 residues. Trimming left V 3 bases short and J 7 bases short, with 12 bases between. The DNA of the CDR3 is TGTGCCAGCAGTTTTTACCAACATGGTGAAGCTTTCTTT. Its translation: CASSFYQHGEAFF.

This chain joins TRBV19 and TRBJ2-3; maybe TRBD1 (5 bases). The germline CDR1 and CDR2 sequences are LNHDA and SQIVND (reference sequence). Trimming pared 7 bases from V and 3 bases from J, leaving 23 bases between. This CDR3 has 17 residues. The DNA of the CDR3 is TGTGCCAGTACCCGTGGGGCCTTAGGGCTAGAGACAGATACGCAGTATTTT. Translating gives CASTRGALGLETDTQYF.

Written as DNA, the CDR3 is TGCGCCAGCAGCCCCCCGGGAGGGGCCAAGGGAGAGCAGTACTTC. Translation: CASSPPGGAKGEQYF. The chain joins TRBV5-1 to TRBJ2-7, with TRBD2 matching 8 bases. The CDR3 contains 15 residues. The V gene's germline CDR1 is SGHRS and CDR2 YFSETQ. Trimming at V came to 4 bases and at J to 7 bases, leaving 13 bases not matched to a gene.

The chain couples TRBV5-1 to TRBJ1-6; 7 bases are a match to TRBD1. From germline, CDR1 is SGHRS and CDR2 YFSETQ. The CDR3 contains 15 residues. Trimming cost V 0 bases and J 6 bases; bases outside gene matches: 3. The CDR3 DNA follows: TGCGCCAGCAGCTTGGGGACAGGCGCTAATTCACCCCTCCACTTT. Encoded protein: CASSLGTGANSPLHF.

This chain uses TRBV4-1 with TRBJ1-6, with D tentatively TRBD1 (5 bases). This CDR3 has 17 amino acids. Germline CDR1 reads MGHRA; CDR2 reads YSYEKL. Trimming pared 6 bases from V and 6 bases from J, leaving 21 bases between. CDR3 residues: CASSTSMGLRGNSPLHF. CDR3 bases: TGCGCCAGCAGTACCTCAATGGGACTTCGCGGTAATTCACCCCTCCACTTT.

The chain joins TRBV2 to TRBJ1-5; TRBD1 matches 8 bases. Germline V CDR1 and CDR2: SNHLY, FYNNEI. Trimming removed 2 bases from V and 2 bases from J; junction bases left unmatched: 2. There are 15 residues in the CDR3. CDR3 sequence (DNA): TGTGCCAGCAGTGAAAACAGGGGGGGCAATCAGCCCCAGCATTTT. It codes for CASSENRGGNQPQHF.

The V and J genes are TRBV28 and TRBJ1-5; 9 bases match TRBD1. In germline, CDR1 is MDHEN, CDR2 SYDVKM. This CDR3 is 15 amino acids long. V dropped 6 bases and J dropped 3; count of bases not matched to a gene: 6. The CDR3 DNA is TGTGCCAGCAGGCCTACAGGGGGCTTCAATCAGCCCCAGCATTTT. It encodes CASRPTGGFNQPQHF.

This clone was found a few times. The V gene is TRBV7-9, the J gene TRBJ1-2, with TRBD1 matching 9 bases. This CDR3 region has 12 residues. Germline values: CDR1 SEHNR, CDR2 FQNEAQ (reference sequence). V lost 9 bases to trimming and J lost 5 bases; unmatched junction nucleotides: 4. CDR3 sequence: CASRDREYGYTF. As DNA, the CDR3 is TGTGCCAGTCGGGACAGGGAGTATGGCTACACCTTC.

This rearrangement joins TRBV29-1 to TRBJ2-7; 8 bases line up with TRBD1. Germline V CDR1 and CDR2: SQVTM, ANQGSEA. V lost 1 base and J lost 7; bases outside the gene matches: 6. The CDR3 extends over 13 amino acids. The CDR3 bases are TGCAGCGTTGAAGTCAGGGGGCAGGGAGAGCAGTACTTC. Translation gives CSVEVRGQGEQYF.

The CDR3 nucleotides are TGTGCAGGGGCCCCCCTTTTGGGCTATGGCTACACCTTC. Translation: CAGAPLLGYGYTF. V usage is TRBV6-5 and J usage is TRBJ1-2; D possibly corresponds to TRBD1 (5 bases). The CDR3 totals 13 residues. Germline values: CDR1 MNHEY, CDR2 SVGAGI.

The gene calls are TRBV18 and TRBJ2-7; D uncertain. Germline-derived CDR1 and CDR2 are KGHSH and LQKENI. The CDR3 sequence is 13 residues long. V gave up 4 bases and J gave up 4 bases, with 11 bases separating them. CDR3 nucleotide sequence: TGTGCCAGCTCACTTTCACTCGCTTACGAGCAGTACTTC. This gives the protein CASSLSLAYEQYF. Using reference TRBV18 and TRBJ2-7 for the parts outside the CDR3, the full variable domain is NAGVMQNPRHLVRRRGQEARLRCSPMKGHSHVYWYRQLPEEGLKFMVYLQKENIIDESGMPKERFSAEFPKEGPSILRIQQVVRGDSAAYFCASSLSLAYEQYFGPGTRLTVT.

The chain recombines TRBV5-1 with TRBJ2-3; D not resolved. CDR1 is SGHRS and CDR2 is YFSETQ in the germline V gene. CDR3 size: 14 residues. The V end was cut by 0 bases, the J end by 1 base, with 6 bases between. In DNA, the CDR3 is TGCGCCAGCAGCTTGGGACTTCGCACAGATACGCAGTATTTT. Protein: CASSLGLRTDTQYF. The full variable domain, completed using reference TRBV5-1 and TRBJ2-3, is KAGVTQTPRYLIKTRGQQVTLSCSPISGHRSVSWYQQTPGQGLQFLFEYFSETQRNKGNFPGRFSGRQFSNSRSEMNVSTLELGDSALYLCASSLGLRTDTQYFGPGTRLTVL.

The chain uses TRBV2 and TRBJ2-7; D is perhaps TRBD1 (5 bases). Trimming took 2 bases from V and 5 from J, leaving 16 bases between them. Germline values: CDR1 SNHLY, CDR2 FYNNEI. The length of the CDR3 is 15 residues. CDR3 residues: CASSEIGIGADEQYF. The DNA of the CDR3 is TGTGCCAGCAGTGAAATTGGGATTGGGGCTGACGAGCAGTACTTC. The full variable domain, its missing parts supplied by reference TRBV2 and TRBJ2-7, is EPEVTQTPSHQVTQMGQEVILRCVPISNHLYFYWYRQILGQKVEFLVSFYNNEISEKSEIFDDQFSVERPDGSNFTLKIRSTKLEDSAMYFCASSEIGIGADEQYFGPGTRLTVT.

This CDR3 is CASSPLTGASTEAFF. The CDR3 DNA follows: TGTGCCAGCAGCCCTCTTACAGGGGCGAGCACTGAAGCTTTCTTT. The V call is TRBV28, the J call TRBJ1-1, with 7 bases fitting TRBD1. Germline trimming cut 6 bases from V and 4 bases from J; bases unmatched to any gene: 11. Germline CDR1 and CDR2: MDHEN and SYDVKM. The CDR3 loop spans 15 amino acids.

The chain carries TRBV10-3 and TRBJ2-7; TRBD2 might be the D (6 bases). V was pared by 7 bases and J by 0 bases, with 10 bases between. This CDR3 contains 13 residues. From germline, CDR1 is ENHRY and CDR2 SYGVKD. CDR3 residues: CAITAGTSYEQYF. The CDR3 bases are TGTGCCATCACCGCGGGGACCTCCTACGAGCAGTACTTC.

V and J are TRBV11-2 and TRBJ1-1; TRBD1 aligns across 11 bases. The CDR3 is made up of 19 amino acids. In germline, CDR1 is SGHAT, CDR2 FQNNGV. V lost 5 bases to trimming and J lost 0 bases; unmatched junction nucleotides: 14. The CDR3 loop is CASSPGQGAGVRMNTEAFF. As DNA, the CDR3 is TGTGCCAGCAGCCCCGGACAGGGGGCGGGTGTTCGAATGAACACTGAAGCTTTCTTT.

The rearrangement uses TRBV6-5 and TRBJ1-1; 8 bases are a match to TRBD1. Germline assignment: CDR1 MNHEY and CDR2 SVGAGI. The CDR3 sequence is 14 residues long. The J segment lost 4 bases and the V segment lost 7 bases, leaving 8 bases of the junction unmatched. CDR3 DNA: TGTGCCAGCACCTTAGACAGGGGAGGCACTGAAGCTTTCTTT. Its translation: CASTLDRGGTEAFF.

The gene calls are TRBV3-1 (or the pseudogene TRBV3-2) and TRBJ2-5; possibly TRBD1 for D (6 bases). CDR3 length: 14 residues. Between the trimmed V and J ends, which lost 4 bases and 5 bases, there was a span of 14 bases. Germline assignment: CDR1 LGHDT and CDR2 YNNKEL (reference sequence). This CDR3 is CASSPRPGEETQYF. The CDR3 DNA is TGTGCCAGCAGCCCCCGCCCAGGGGAGGAGACCCAGTACTTC.

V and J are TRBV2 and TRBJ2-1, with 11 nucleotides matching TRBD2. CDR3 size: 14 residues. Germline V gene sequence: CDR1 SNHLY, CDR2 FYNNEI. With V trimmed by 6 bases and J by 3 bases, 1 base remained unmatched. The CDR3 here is CASRGTSGYNEQFF. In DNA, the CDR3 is TGTGCCAGCAGGGGGACTAGCGGCTACAATGAGCAGTTCTTC.

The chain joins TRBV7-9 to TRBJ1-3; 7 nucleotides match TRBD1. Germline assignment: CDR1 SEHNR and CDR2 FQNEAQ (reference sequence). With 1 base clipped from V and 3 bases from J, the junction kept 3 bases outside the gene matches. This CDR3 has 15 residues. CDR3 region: CASSLVRGSGNTIYF. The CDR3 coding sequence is TGTGCCAGCAGCTTAGTCAGGGGGAGTGGAAACACCATATATTTT.

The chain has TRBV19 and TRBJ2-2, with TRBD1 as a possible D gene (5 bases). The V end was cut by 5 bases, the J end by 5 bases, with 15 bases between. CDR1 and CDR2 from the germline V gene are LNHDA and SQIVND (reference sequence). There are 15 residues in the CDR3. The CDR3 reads CASSGVQGATGELFF. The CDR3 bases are TGTGCCAGTAGTGGGGTACAAGGGGCGACCGGGGAGCTGTTTTTT.

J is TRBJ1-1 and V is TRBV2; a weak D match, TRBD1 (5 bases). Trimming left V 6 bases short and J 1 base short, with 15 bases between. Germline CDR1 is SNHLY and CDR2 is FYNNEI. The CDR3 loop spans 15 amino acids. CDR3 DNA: TGTGCCAGCAGGGACGACAGTTGGGGGAACACTGAAGCTTTCTTT. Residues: CASRDDSWGNTEAFF. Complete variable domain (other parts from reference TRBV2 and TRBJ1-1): EPEVTQTPSHQVTQMGQEVILRCVPISNHLYFYWYRQILGQKVEFLVSFYNNEISEKSEIFDDQFSVERPDGSNFTLKIRSTKLEDSAMYFCASRDDSWGNTEAFFGQGTRLTVV.

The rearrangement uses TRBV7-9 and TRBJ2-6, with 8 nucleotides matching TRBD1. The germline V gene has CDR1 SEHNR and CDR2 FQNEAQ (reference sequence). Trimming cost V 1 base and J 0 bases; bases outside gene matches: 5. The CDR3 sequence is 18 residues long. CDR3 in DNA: TGTGCCAGCAGCTTAGGACTCACAGGGGGCTCTGGGGCCAACGTCCTGACTTTC. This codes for CASSLGLTGGSGANVLTF.

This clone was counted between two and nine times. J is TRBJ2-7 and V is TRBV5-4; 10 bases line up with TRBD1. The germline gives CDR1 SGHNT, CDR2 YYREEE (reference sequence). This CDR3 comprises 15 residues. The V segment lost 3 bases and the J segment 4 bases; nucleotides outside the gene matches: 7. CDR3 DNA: TGTGCCAGCAGCTCCGGGACAGGGGACTGGTACGAGCAGTACTTC. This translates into CASSSGTGDWYEQYF. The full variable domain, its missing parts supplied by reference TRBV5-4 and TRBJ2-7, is ETGVTQSPTHLIKTRGQQVTLRCSSQSGHNTVSWYQQALGQGPQFIFQYYREEENGRGNFPPRFSGLQFPNYSSELNVNALELDDSALYLCASSSGTGDWYEQYFGPGTRLTVT.

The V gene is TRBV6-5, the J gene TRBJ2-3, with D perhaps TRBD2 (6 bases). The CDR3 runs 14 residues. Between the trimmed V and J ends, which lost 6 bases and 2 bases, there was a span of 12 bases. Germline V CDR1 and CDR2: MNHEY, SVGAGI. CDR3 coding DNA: TGTGCCAGCAGACTCGGGAGACCCACAGATACGCAGTATTTT. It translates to CASRLGRPTDTQYF.